This TCR beta chain is from a study of immune evolution from preneoplasia to lung adenocarcinoma. Germline-derived CDR1 and CDR2 are MDHEN and SYDVKM. There are 14 residues in the CDR3. Trimming shortened V by 2 bases and J by 6 bases, and 11 bases separated the two germline ends. Libraries were prepared by immunoSEQ multiplex PCR; TCRdb keeps only in-frame clonotypes and omits some of them. The table lists roughly 40,000 clones, about 73% of them singletons. General study findings and limits: Top clone share appeared to fall from AAH through AIS, MIA, adenocarcinoma.

This clone was seen just once. The target antigen is unknown. H&E slides confirmed each diagnosis, reviewed by two pathologists independently. The sequencing sample was made of FFPE invasive lung adenocarcinoma tissue. This chain connects TRBV28 to TRBJ1-5; D gene unclear. The clonotype was recovered from a person in their sixties or seventies with lung adenocarcinoma. The CDR3 bases are TGTGCCAGCAGTTTAGAATGGCGGGGTCAGCCCCAGCATTTT. It specifies CASSLEWRGQPQHF. Full variable domain (outside the CDR3, taken from reference TRBV28 and TRBJ1-5): DVKVTQSSRYLVKRTGEKVFLECVQDMDHENMFWYRQDPGLGLRLIYFSYDVKMKEKGDIPEGYSVSREKKERFSLILESASTNQTSMYLCASSLEWRGQPQHFGDGTRLSIL.